These T cell receptor beta chains were read from a single sample in a study of tumor-infiltrating lymphocytes in oesophageal squamous cell carcinoma. TCRdb processed the PCR reads anew with MiXCR; each CDR3 protein has one entry. The sample includes more than 15,000 distinct CDR3 sequences, 39% of them seen just once. The sequencing input was esophageal tumor tissue. The receptors derive from a male donor with esophageal squamous cell carcinoma. CDR3s include the opening cysteine and the closing phenylalanine or tryptophan. D genes are given only for firm matches. Some rows have no size entry. The others give once, few or many, or a class for an expanded clone.

v_call: TRBV19
d_call: TRBD1
clone_size: many
j_call: TRBJ2-6
cdr3_aa: CASSPGTGSSGANVLTF
cdr3_nt: TGTGCCAGTAGTCCCGGGACAGGGAGCTCTGGGGCCAACGTCCTGACTTTC

v_call: TRBV5-6
d_call: -
clone_size: many
j_call: TRBJ1-6
cdr3_aa: CASSSRTANSPLHF
cdr3_nt: TGTGCCAGCAGCTCTCGGACAGCAAACTCACCCCTCCACTTT

v_call: TRBV11-3
d_call: TRBD1
clone_size: few
j_call: TRBJ2-3
cdr3_aa: CASSLGTGPDTQYF
cdr3_nt: TGTGCCAGCAGCTTGGGGACAGGGCCAGATACGCAGTATTTT

v_call: TRBV7-2
d_call: TRBD2
clone_size: medium-sized
j_call: TRBJ2-3
cdr3_aa: CASSLLAGDLTDTQYF
cdr3_nt: TGTGCCAGCAGCTTATTGGCGGGGGATCTCACAGATACGCAGTATTTT

v_call: TRBV6-1
d_call: -
clone_size: medium-sized
j_call: TRBJ2-6
cdr3_aa: CASYLQGSGANVLTF
cdr3_nt: TGTGCCAGCTATTTACAGGGCTCTGGGGCCAACGTCCTGACTTTC

v_call: TRBV11-3
d_call: TRBD2
clone_size: -
j_call: TRBJ2-7
cdr3_aa: CASSLRGVNEQYF
cdr3_nt: TGTGCCAGCAGCTTACGGGGGGTCAATGAGCAGTACTTC

v_call: TRBV7-2
d_call: TRBD2
clone_size: -
j_call: TRBJ2-1
cdr3_aa: CASSLYRTSGASYNEQFF
cdr3_nt: TGTGCCAGCAGCCTATATCGGACTAGCGGGGCCTCCTACAATGAGCAGTTCTTC

v_call: TRBV11-3
d_call: TRBD2
clone_size: -
j_call: TRBJ2-3
cdr3_aa: CASSSGLAGGQDTQYF
cdr3_nt: TGTGCCAGCAGCTCGGGACTAGCGGGGGGGCAAGATACGCAGTATTTT

v_call: TRBV7-8
d_call: -
clone_size: -
j_call: TRBJ2-5
cdr3_aa: CASRAGGQWDGEQYF
cdr3_nt: TGTGCCAGCAGAGCCGGGGGACAGTGGGACGGGGAGCAGTACTTC

v_call: TRBV7-2
d_call: -
clone_size: many
j_call: TRBJ2-3
cdr3_aa: CASSLQAPVVADTQYF
cdr3_nt: TGTGCCAGCAGCTTACAAGCCCCGGTAGTTGCAGATACGCAGTATTTT

v_call: TRBV7-3
d_call: TRBD1
clone_size: -
j_call: TRBJ2-1
cdr3_aa: CASSKQGQTYNEQFF
cdr3_nt: TGTGCCAGCAGTAAACAGGGGCAAACCTACAATGAGCAGTTCTTC

v_call: TRBV7-6
d_call: -
clone_size: medium-sized
j_call: TRBJ1-4
cdr3_aa: CASSKGGSGGSNEKLFF
cdr3_nt: TGTGCCAGCAGCAAAGGGGGTTCGGGGGGATCTAATGAAAAACTGTTTTTT

v_call: TRBV7-4
d_call: -
clone_size: once
j_call: TRBJ2-3
cdr3_aa: CASSLAMTVHTDTQYF
cdr3_nt: TGTGCCAGCAGCTTAGCGATGACAGTCCACACAGATACGCAGTATTTT

v_call: TRBV28
d_call: -
clone_size: many
j_call: TRBJ2-2
cdr3_aa: CASGTANTGELFF
cdr3_nt: TGTGCCAGCGGGACGGCTAACACCGGGGAGCTGTTTTTT

v_call: TRBV28
d_call: -
clone_size: -
j_call: TRBJ2-5
cdr3_aa: CASSLGLRAHEQYF
cdr3_nt: TGTGCCAGCAGTTTAGGTCTCAGGGCTCATGAGCAGTACTTC

v_call: TRBV19
d_call: -
clone_size: many
j_call: TRBJ2-7
cdr3_aa: CASSMEALDSYEQYF
cdr3_nt: TGTGCCAGTAGTATGGAAGCGCTCGATTCCTACGAGCAGTACTTC

v_call: TRBV6-1
d_call: -
clone_size: medium-sized
j_call: TRBJ2-7
cdr3_aa: CAVGTIQYF
cdr3_nt: TGTGCCGTGGGGACAATCCAGTACTTC

v_call: TRBV7-3
d_call: TRBD1
clone_size: -
j_call: TRBJ2-5
cdr3_aa: CASSSDRGETQYF
cdr3_nt: TGTGCCAGCAGCTCGGACAGGGGGGAGACCCAGTACTTC

v_call: TRBV5-1
d_call: -
clone_size: many
j_call: TRBJ2-7
cdr3_aa: CASSYNRGGYEQYF
cdr3_nt: TGCGCCAGCAGCTACAACAGGGGAGGGTACGAGCAGTACTTC

v_call: TRBV7-2
d_call: -
clone_size: -
j_call: TRBJ2-1
cdr3_aa: CASSLVAGSSYNEQFF
cdr3_nt: TGTGCCAGCAGCTTAGTGGCAGGTTCTTCCTACAATGAGCAGTTCTTC

v_call: TRBV5-3
d_call: -
clone_size: -
j_call: TRBJ2-1
cdr3_aa: CASSLDPSSYNEQFF
cdr3_nt: TGTGCCAGCAGCTTGGACCCGAGCTCCTACAATGAGCAGTTCTTC

v_call: TRBV6-4
d_call: TRBD2
clone_size: -
j_call: TRBJ2-3
cdr3_aa: CASSDGTSGSTDTQYF
cdr3_nt: TGTGCCAGCAGTGACGGGACTAGCGGGAGCACAGATACGCAGTATTTT

v_call: TRBV6-6
d_call: -
clone_size: many
j_call: TRBJ2-7
cdr3_aa: CASSYSPGVAYEQYF
cdr3_nt: TGTGCCAGCAGTTACTCGCCGGGGGTCGCCTACGAGCAGTACTTC

v_call: TRBV4-3
d_call: -
clone_size: once
j_call: TRBJ2-1
cdr3_aa: CASSQALDQNEQFF
cdr3_nt: TGCGCCAGCAGCCAAGCCCTGGACCAAAATGAGCAGTTCTTC

v_call: TRBV7-7
d_call: TRBD1
clone_size: -
j_call: TRBJ1-1
cdr3_aa: CAVQGAAKDTEAFF
cdr3_nt: TGTGCTGTACAGGGGGCAGCGAAGGACACTGAAGCTTTCTTT

v_call: TRBV6-2/TRBV6-3
d_call: -
clone_size: once
j_call: TRBJ2-3
cdr3_aa: CASSGSTDTGELYF
cdr3_nt: TGTGCCAGCAGTGGCTCGACAGACACCGGGGAGCTGTATTTT

v_call: TRBV7-3
d_call: -
clone_size: -
j_call: TRBJ2-7
cdr3_aa: CASSPVGTSYEQYF
cdr3_nt: TGTGCCAGCAGCCCGGTAGGGACCTCCTACGAGCAGTACTTC

v_call: TRBV11-2
d_call: -
clone_size: -
j_call: TRBJ2-5
cdr3_aa: CASSLGTLKSSYNEQYF
cdr3_nt: TGTGCCAGCAGCCTGGGAACGTTAAAAAGCTCCTACAATGAGCAGTACTTC

v_call: TRBV11-3
d_call: -
clone_size: many
j_call: TRBJ2-7
cdr3_aa: CASSLGLQGYEQYF
cdr3_nt: TGTGCCAGCAGCTTAGGGTTACAGGGCTACGAGCAGTACTTC

v_call: TRBV10-3
d_call: TRBD2
clone_size: many
j_call: TRBJ2-5
cdr3_aa: CAISGLAGVGETQYF
cdr3_nt: TGTGCCATCAGCGGACTAGCGGGAGTTGGAGAGACCCAGTACTTC

v_call: TRBV9
d_call: -
clone_size: -
j_call: TRBJ2-5
cdr3_aa: CASSVGVGKTQYF
cdr3_nt: TGTGCCAGCAGCGTAGGAGTAGGGAAGACCCAGTACTTC

v_call: TRBV6-1
d_call: -
clone_size: many
j_call: TRBJ2-3
cdr3_aa: CASSIPTSDTQYF
cdr3_nt: TGTGCCAGCAGTATCCCGACTAGTGATACGCAGTATTTT

v_call: TRBV27
d_call: -
clone_size: many
j_call: TRBJ1-6
cdr3_aa: CASSPPGRTYNSPLHF
cdr3_nt: TGTGCCAGCAGTCCACCTGGACGGACCTATAATTCACCCCTCCACTTT

v_call: TRBV6-1
d_call: TRBD2
clone_size: -
j_call: TRBJ2-1
cdr3_aa: CASSVGLVSVEQFF
cdr3_nt: TGTGCCAGCAGTGTTGGACTAGTTAGCGTTGAGCAGTTCTTC

v_call: TRBV7-2
d_call: -
clone_size: -
j_call: TRBJ1-5
cdr3_aa: CASSLEGGVYNQPQHF
cdr3_nt: TGTGCCAGCAGCTTAGAGGGCGGAGTCTATAATCAGCCCCAGCATTTT

v_call: TRBV7-3
d_call: TRBD2
clone_size: -
j_call: TRBJ2-3
cdr3_aa: CASSFLAGGTDKQYF
cdr3_nt: TGTGCCAGCAGCTTCTTAGCGGGAGGTACAGATAAGCAGTATTTT

v_call: TRBV7-6
d_call: -
clone_size: -
j_call: TRBJ2-5
cdr3_aa: CASVTEGETQYF
cdr3_nt: TGTGCCAGCGTGACCGAGGGGGAGACCCAGTACTTC

v_call: TRBV3-1
d_call: TRBD1
clone_size: -
j_call: TRBJ2-1
cdr3_aa: CASSPTGGSYNEQFF
cdr3_nt: TGTGCCAGCAGCCCAACAGGGGGTTCCTACAATGAGCAGTTCTTC

v_call: TRBV19
d_call: TRBD2
clone_size: many
j_call: TRBJ2-1
cdr3_aa: CASARSGSVYNEQFF
cdr3_nt: TGTGCCAGTGCGAGAAGCGGGAGTGTTTACAATGAGCAGTTCTTC

v_call: TRBV7-3
d_call: -
clone_size: -
j_call: TRBJ1-2
cdr3_aa: CASSLTKGYGYTF
cdr3_nt: TGTGCCAGCAGCTTAACGAAGGGCTATGGCTACACCTTC

v_call: TRBV7-3
d_call: TRBD1
clone_size: few
j_call: TRBJ2-1
cdr3_aa: CASSSTGEKYNEQFF
cdr3_nt: TGTGCCAGCAGCTCCACAGGGGAGAAATACAATGAGCAGTTCTTC

v_call: TRBV12-5
d_call: TRBD1
clone_size: medium-sized
j_call: TRBJ2-3
cdr3_aa: CASGDRTGTQYF
cdr3_nt: TGTGCTAGTGGTGACCGGACAGGGACGCAGTATTTT

v_call: TRBV6-1
d_call: TRBD1
clone_size: medium-sized
j_call: TRBJ2-7
cdr3_aa: CASRRDSIYEQYF
cdr3_nt: TGTGCCAGCAGACGGGACAGTATCTACGAGCAGTACTTC

v_call: TRBV6-1
d_call: -
clone_size: many
j_call: TRBJ1-6
cdr3_aa: CASSDTPGPTANSPLHF
cdr3_nt: TGTGCCAGCAGTGATACTCCGGGCCCAACAGCAAATTCACCCCTCCACTTT

v_call: TRBV2
d_call: TRBD2
clone_size: -
j_call: TRBJ2-7
cdr3_aa: CASRERDESYNEQYF
cdr3_nt: TGTGCCAGCAGGGAGCGGGATGAATCCTACAATGAGCAGTACTTC

v_call: TRBV7-8
d_call: -
clone_size: medium-sized
j_call: TRBJ2-5
cdr3_aa: CASSSPSLTGYETQYF
cdr3_nt: TGTGCCAGCAGCTCCCCATCCTTAACAGGGTACGAGACCCAGTACTTC

v_call: TRBV7-3
d_call: TRBD2
clone_size: medium-sized
j_call: TRBJ2-5
cdr3_aa: CASSRLAGGGTQYF
cdr3_nt: TGTGCCAGCAGCCGACTAGCGGGAGGGGGGACCCAGTACTTC

v_call: TRBV6-1
d_call: TRBD1
clone_size: many
j_call: TRBJ1-6
cdr3_aa: CASSSPGQGRTPLHF
cdr3_nt: TGTGCCAGCAGTTCGCCGGGACAGGGGAGAACACCCCTCCACTTT

v_call: TRBV11-2
d_call: -
clone_size: many
j_call: TRBJ2-7
cdr3_aa: CASSLDGGRGAEYF
cdr3_nt: TGTGCCAGCAGCTTAGATGGGGGAAGAGGGGCTGAATACTTC

v_call: TRBV6-1
d_call: -
clone_size: many
j_call: TRBJ1-3
cdr3_aa: CASRKDSSSGNTIYF
cdr3_nt: TGTGCCAGCAGGAAGGACAGCTCCTCTGGAAACACCATATATTTT

v_call: TRBV28
d_call: TRBD1
clone_size: -
j_call: TRBJ1-1
cdr3_aa: CAIDGQGYAFF
cdr3_nt: TGTGCCATCGATGGACAGGGATACGCTTTCTTT

v_call: TRBV19
d_call: -
clone_size: -
j_call: TRBJ1-5
cdr3_aa: CASSILASGTNSNQPQHF
cdr3_nt: TGTGCCAGTAGTATTCTTGCATCCGGGACGAATAGCAATCAGCCCCAGCATTTT

v_call: TRBV12-3/TRBV12-4
d_call: TRBD1
clone_size: medium-sized
j_call: TRBJ1-6
cdr3_aa: CASTRGGVNSPLHF
cdr3_nt: TGTGCCAGCACCAGGGGGGGTGTTAATTCACCCCTCCACTTT

v_call: TRBV28
d_call: -
clone_size: -
j_call: TRBJ1-5
cdr3_aa: CASSQYNQPQHF
cdr3_nt: TGTGCCAGCAGCCAATACAATCAGCCCCAGCATTTT

v_call: TRBV7-6
d_call: -
clone_size: -
j_call: TRBJ2-1
cdr3_aa: CASSPGERGAGNEQFF
cdr3_nt: TGTGCCAGCAGCCCAGGGGAGAGGGGCGCAGGGAATGAGCAGTTCTTC